This T cell receptor (beta chain) was captured by sequencing in a study of T cells in localized non-small cell lung cancer. Sequencing used immunoSEQ multiplex PCR; TCRdb keeps in-frame clones, though not all of them. The sample has about 2,200 clones; approximately 35% are singletons. CDR3 length equals 15 residues. Germline CDR1 is SGHNT and CDR2 is YENEEA. The trim removed 2 bases at V and 5 bases at J, leaving 5 bases unmatched. The source was lung tumor tissue, collected before any cancer treatment. This chain links TRBV11-3 with TRBJ2-1; 8 nucleotides line up with TRBD2. The sequence derives from a female donor of 60 years or more with stage I lung adenocarcinoma. In nucleotides, the CDR3 is TGTGCCAGCAGCTTATGGACTAGCTGGGACAATGAGCAGTTCTTC. This translates into CASSLWTSWDNEQFF.